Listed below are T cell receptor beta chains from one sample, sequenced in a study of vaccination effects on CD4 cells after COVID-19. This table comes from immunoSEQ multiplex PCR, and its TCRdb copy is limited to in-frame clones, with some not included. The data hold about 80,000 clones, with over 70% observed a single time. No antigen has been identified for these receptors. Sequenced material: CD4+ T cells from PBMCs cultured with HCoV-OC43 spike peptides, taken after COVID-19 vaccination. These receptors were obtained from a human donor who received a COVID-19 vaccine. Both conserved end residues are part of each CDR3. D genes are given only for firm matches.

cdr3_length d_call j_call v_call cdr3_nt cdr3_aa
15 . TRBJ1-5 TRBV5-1 TGCGCCAGCAGCCCTCGCGGGGGGGCCAATCAGCCCCAGCATTTT CASSPRGGANQPQHF
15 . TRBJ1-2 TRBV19 TGTGCCAGTAACCGGGATTCGACAGTTAGCTATGGCTACACCTTC CASNRDSTVSYGYTF
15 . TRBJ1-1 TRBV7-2 TGTGCCAGCAGCCTGAGGACATCCGGGAACACTGAAGCTTTCTTT CASSLRTSGNTEAFF
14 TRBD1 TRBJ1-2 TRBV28 TGTGCCAGCAACCCCTGGGGACAGTCCTATGGCTACACCTTC CASNPWGQSYGYTF
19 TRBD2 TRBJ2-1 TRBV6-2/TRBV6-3 TGTGCCAGCAGCTCTGGGACTAGCGGGGGGCCGAGCTCCTACAATGAGCAGTTCTTC CASSSGTSGGPSSYNEQFF
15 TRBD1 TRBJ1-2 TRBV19 TGTGCCAGTAGTATTATGGGACAGGGTGACTATGGCTACACCTTC CASSIMGQGDYGYTF
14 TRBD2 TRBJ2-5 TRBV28 TGTGCCAGCAAAGTGACTAGCGGCCGATGGACCCAGTACTTC CASKVTSGRWTQYF
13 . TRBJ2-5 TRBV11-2 TGTGCCAGCAGCGTACGACAGAGGGAGACCCAGTACTTC CASSVRQRETQYF
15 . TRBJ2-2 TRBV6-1 TGTGCCAGCAGTGAAGCGGCAGGGAGAACCGGGGAGCTGTTTTTT CASSEAAGRTGELFF
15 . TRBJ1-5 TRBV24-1 TGTGCCACCAGTGATTCCAAGGCAGGGGACGCACCCCAGCATTTT CATSDSKAGDAPQHF
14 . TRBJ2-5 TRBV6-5 TGTGCCAGCAGTATAACAGGGAGGAGCGAGACCCAGTACTTC CASSITGRSETQYF
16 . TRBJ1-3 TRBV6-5 TGTGCCAGCAGTTACTCGAGATGGGGTTCTGGAAACACCATATATTTT CASSYSRWGSGNTIYF
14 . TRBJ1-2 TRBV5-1 TGCGCCAGCAGCTTGGATGGGGGGCCCTATGGCTACACCTTC CASSLDGGPYGYTF
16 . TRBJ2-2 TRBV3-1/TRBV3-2 TGTGCCAGCAGCCAAGACGTGGGTTCGAACACCGGGGAGCTGTTTTTT CASSQDVGSNTGELFF
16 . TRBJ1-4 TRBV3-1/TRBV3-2 TGTGCCAGCAGCCGTTTTGCGGCTGCAACTAATGAAAAACTGTTTTTT CASSRFAAATNEKLFF
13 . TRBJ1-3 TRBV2 TGTGCCAGCACCGAGACCCGAGGAAACACCATATATTTT CASTETRGNTIYF
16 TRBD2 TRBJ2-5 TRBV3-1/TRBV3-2 TGTGCCAGCAGCCAAGATGCGCTAGCGGGTAGAGAGACCCAGTACTTC CASSQDALAGRETQYF